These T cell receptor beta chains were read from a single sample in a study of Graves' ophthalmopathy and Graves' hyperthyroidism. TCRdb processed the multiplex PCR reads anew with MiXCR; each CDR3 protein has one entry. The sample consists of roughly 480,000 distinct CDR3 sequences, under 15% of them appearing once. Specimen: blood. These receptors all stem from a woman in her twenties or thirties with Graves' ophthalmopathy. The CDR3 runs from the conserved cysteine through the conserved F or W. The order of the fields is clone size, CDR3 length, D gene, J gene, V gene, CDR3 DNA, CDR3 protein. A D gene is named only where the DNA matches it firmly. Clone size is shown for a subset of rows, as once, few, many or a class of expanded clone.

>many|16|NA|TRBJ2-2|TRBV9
TGTGCCAGCAGCAAGGGGATAAGAACGGACACCGGGGAGCTGTTTTTT
CASSKGIRTDTGELFF
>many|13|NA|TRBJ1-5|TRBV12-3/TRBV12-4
TGTGCCAGCAGTTTAGGGGGGAGGCAGCCCCAGCATTTT
CASSLGGRQPQHF
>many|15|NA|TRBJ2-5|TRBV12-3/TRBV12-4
TGTGCCAGCAGTTCTCGAGCGGTCATACAAGAGACCCAGTACTTC
CASSSRAVIQETQYF
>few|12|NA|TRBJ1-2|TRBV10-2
TGCGCCAGCAGGGGCGGCGCTGAGGGCTACACCTTC
CASRGGAEGYTF
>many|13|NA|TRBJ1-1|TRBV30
TGTGCCTGGAGTAAGGGACGGAACACTGAAGCTTTCTTT
CAWSKGRNTEAFF
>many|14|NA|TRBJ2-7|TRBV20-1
TGCAGTGCTAGAGCAGGGGAGTTCCGGTACGAGCAGTACTTC
CSARAGEFRYEQYF
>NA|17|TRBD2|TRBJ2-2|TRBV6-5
TGTGCCAGCAGCTCCTCAACTAGCGGCCCCCACACCGGGGAGCTGTTTTTT
CASSSSTSGPHTGELFF
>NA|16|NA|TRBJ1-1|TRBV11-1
TGTGCCAGCAGCCCGGGTGGGGGGACTAGGTACACTGAAGCTTTCTTT
CASSPGGGTRYTEAFF
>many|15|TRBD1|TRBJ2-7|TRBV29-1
TGCAGCGCTAATCTAGGACAGGGGAGCTCCTACGAGCAGTACTTC
CSANLGQGSSYEQYF
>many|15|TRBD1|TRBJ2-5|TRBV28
TGTGCCAGCAGTTTCACAGGGGGCAGCAGAGAGACCCAGTACTTC
CASSFTGGSRETQYF
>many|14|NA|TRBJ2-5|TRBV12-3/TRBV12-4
TGTGCCAGCAGTTTAGGCGGGGGCCGTGAGACCCAGTACTTC
CASSLGGGRETQYF
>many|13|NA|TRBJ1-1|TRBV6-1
TGTGCCAGCAGAACGACTGTTGGCACTGAAGCTTTCTTT
CASRTTVGTEAFF
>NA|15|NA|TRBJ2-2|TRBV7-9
TGTGCCAGCAGCTTATTGGGGGCGAACACCGGGGAGCTGTTTTTT
CASSLLGANTGELFF
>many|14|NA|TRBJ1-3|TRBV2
TGTGCCAGCAGTGAAATCCGCTCTGGAAACACCATATATTTT
CASSEIRSGNTIYF
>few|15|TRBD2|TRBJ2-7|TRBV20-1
TGCAGTGCTAGAGGGCTTGCGGGAGGGCCCCACGAGCAGTACTTC
CSARGLAGGPHEQYF
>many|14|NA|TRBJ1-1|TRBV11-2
TGTGCCAGCAGCTCTTGGAAGGACGGGATTGAAGCTTTCTTT
CASSSWKDGIEAFF
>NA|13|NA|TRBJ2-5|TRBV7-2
TGTGCCAGCAGCTTCATTACACAAGAGACCCAGTACTTC
CASSFITQETQYF
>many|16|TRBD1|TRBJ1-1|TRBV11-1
TGTGCCAGCAGACCAAAGCCGGGACAGAGAAACACTGAAGCTTTCTTT
CASRPKPGQRNTEAFF
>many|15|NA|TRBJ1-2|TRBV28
TGTGCCAGCAGTCACCGGACAGATTTTAACTATGGCTACACCTTC
CASSHRTDFNYGYTF
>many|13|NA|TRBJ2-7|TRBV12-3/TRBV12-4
TGTGCCAGCAGTTTCGGCAAGACCTACGAGCAGTACTTC
CASSFGKTYEQYF
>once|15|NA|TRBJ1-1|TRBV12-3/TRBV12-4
TGTGCCAGCAGTCCCTCTGGGGGGGCGAAGACTGAAGCTTTCTTT
CASSPSGGAKTEAFF
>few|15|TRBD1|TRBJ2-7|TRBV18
TGTGCCAGCTCACCCGGGACAGGAGTTACCTACGAGCAGTACTTC
CASSPGTGVTYEQYF
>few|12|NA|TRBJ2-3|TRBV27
TGTGCCAGCAGGGGAGCGATGGATACGCAGTATTTT
CASRGAMDTQYF
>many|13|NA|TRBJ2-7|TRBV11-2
TGTGCCAGCAGCTCTCCCGGGTACTACGAGCAGTACTTC
CASSSPGYYEQYF
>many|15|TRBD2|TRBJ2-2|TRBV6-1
TGTGCCTTAGGGACTAGCGGGGAGAACACCGGGGAGCTGTTTTTT
CALGTSGENTGELFF
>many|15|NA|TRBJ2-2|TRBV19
TGTGCCAGTAGTATAGATAGGGGACGGACCGGGGAGCTGTTTTTT
CASSIDRGRTGELFF
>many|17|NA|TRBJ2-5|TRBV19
TGTGCCAGTAGTAGCGGAGCAGGCGAAGAAGAAGGAGAGACCCAGTACTTC
CASSSGAGEEEGETQYF
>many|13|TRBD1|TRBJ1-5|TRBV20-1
TGCAGTGCTCCCACAGGGGTCGCTCAGCCCCAGCATTTT
CSAPTGVAQPQHF
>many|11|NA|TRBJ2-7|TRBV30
TGTGCCTGGAATGGGGACTACGAGCAGTACTTC
CAWNGDYEQYF
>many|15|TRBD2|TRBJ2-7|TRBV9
TGTGCCAGCAGCGAGCGGGAAAGTAAGACCTACGAGCAGTACTTC
CASSERESKTYEQYF
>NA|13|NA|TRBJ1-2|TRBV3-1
TGTGCCAGCAGCCCAGAGAGGCTCGGAGGCTACACCTTC
CASSPERLGGYTF
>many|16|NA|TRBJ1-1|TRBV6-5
TGTGCCAGCAGTTACTCGAATAGTTTCATGAACACTGAAGCTTTCTTT
CASSYSNSFMNTEAFF
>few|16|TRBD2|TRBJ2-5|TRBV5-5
TGTGCCAGCAGCAGGGGACTAGGAAACATGGGGGAGACCCAGTACTTC
CASSRGLGNMGETQYF
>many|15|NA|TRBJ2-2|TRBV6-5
TGTGCCAGCAGCTACACCTACTTGAACACCGGGGAGCTGTTTTTT
CASSYTYLNTGELFF
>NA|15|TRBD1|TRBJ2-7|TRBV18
TGTGCCAGCTCCCTCGACAGGGGGGTCATCTACGAGCAGTACTTC
CASSLDRGVIYEQYF
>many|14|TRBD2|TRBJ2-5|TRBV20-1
TGCAGTGCTAGAGGGGCTAGCGGTTTAGAGACCCAGTACTTC
CSARGASGLETQYF
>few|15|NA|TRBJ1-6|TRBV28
TGTGCCAGCAGTGGGCTGAGCTCCTATAATTCACCCCTCCACTTT
CASSGLSSYNSPLHF
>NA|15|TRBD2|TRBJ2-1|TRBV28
TGTGCCAGCAGCAAGGGACTAGGCTCCTACAATGAGCAGTTCTTC
CASSKGLGSYNEQFF
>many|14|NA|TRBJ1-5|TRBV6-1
TGTGCCAGTTTGCAAGAATCCCGAAATCAGCCCCAGCATTTT
CASLQESRNQPQHF
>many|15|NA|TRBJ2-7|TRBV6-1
TGTGCCAGCAGGGGAAGGGGTTTCCCCTCCTACGAGCAGTACTTC
CASRGRGFPSYEQYF
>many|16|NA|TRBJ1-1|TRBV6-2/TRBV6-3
TGTGCCAGCAGTTTAACAGGGATCCCAAGGAACACTGAAGCTTTCTTT
CASSLTGIPRNTEAFF
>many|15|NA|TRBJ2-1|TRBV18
TGTGCCAGCTCACCACAGCGCAGCTCCTACAATGAGCAGTTCTTC
CASSPQRSSYNEQFF
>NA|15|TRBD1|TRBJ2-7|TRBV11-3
TGTGCCAGCAGCTCCGCCGGGACAGGGCCCTACGAGCAGTACTTC
CASSSAGTGPYEQYF
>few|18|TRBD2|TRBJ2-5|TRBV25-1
TGTGCCAGCAGGGAACTAGCGGGAGGACCTTCGCGATGCGCGACCCAGTACTTC
CASRELAGGPSRCATQYF
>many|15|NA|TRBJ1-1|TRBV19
TGTGCCAGTAGTATCGGAGAGAGGGGGAACACTGAAGCTTTCTTT
CASSIGERGNTEAFF
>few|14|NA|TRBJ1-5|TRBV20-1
TGCAGTGCTAGTAGGGTTTATAGCAATCAGCCCCAGCATTTT
CSASRVYSNQPQHF
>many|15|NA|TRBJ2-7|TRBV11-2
TGTGCCAGCAGCTCTTACTCGGACAGCTCCTACGAGCAGTACTTC
CASSSYSDSSYEQYF
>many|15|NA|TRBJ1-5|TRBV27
TGTGCCAGCAGTTTAAAGCAAAGTTACCTCCAGCCCCAGCATTTT
CASSLKQSYLQPQHF